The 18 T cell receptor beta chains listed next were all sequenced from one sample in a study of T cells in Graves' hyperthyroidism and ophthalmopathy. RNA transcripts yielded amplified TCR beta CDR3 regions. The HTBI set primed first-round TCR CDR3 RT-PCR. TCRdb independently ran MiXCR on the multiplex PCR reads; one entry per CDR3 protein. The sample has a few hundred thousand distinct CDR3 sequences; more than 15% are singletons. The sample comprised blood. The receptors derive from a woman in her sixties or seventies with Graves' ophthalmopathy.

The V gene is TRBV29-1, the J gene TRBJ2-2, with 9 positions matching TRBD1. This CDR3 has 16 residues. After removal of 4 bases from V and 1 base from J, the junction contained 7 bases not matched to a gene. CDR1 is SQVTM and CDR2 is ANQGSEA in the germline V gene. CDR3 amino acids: CSVASSTGGNTGELFF. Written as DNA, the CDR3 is TGCAGCGTTGCCTCTTCGACAGGGGGGAACACCGGGGAGCTGTTTTTT.

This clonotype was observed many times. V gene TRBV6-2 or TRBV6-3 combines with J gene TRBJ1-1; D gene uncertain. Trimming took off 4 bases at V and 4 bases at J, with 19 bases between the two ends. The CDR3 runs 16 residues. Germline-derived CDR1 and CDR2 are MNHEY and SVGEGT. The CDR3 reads CASSSFHRFGSTEAFF. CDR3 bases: TGTGCCAGCAGTTCTTTCCATAGGTTCGGCTCCACTGAAGCTTTCTTT.

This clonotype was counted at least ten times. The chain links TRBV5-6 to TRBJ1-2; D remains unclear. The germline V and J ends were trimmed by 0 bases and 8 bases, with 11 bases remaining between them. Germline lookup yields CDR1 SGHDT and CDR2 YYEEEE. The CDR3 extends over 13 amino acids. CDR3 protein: CASSLVGSRGYTF. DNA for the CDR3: TGTGCCAGCAGCTTGGTCGGCAGTAGAGGCTACACCTTC. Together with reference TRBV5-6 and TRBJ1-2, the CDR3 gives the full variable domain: DAGVTQSPTHLIKTRGQQVTLRCSPKSGHDTVSWYQQALGQGPQFIFQYYEEEERQRGNFPDRFSGHQFPNYSSELNVNALLLGDSALYLCASSLVGSRGYTFGSGTRLTVV.

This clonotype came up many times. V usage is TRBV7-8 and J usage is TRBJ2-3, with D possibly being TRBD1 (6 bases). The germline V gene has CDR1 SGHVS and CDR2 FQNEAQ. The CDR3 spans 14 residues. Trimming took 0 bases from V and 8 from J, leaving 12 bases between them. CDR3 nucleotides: TGTGCCAGCAGCTTAGCCACAGGGTCTTCTACGCAGTATTTT. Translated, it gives CASSLATGSSTQYF.

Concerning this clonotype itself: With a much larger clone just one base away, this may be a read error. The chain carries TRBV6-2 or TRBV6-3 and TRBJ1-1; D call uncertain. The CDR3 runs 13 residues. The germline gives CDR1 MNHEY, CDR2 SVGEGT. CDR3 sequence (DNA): TGTGCCAGCAGGGACCGCATGAACACTGAAGTTTTCTTT. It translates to CASRDRMNTEVFF.

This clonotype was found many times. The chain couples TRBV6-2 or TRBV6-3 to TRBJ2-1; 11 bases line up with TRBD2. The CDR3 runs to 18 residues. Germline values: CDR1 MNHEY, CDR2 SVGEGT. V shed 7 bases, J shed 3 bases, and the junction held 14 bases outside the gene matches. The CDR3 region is CASNYAATSGIYYNEQFF. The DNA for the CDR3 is TGTGCCAGCAACTACGCCGCGACTAGCGGGATTTACTACAATGAGCAGTTCTTC.

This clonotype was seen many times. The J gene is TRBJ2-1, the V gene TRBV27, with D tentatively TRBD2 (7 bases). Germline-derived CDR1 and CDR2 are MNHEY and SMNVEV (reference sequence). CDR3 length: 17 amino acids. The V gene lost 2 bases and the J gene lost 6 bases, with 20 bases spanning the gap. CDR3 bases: TGTGCCAGCAGTTTAGTGGCGGGGGCGAACCGGGTCAATGAGCAGTTCTTC. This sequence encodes CASSLVAGANRVNEQFF.

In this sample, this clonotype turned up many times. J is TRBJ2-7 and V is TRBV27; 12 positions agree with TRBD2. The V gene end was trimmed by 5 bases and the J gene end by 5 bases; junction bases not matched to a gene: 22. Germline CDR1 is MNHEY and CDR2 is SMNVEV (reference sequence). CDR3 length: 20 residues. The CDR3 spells CASSPYPRTVRLAGVNEQYF. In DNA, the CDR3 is TGTGCCAGCAGTCCCTACCCTCGGACGGTGCGACTAGCGGGAGTCAACGAGCAGTACTTC.

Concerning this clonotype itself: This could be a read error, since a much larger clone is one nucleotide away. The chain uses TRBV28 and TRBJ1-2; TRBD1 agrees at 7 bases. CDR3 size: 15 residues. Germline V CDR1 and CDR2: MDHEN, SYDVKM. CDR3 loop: CASRLAPGTAYGYTF. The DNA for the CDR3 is TGTGCCAGCCGTTTAGCCCCAGGGACAGCTTATGGCTACACCTTC.

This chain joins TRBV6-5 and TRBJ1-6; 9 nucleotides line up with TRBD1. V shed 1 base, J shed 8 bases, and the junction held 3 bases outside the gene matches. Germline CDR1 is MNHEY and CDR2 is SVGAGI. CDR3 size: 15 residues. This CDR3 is CASSYYRDRDSPLHF. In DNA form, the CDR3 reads TGTGCCAGCAGTTACTACCGGGACAGGGATTCACCCCTCCACTTT.

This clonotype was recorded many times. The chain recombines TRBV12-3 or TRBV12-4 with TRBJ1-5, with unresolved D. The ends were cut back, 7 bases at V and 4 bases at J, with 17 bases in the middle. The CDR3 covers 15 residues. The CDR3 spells CASIDDLRTNQPQHF. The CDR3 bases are TGTGCCAGCATTGATGATCTGAGGACTAATCAGCCCCAGCATTTT.

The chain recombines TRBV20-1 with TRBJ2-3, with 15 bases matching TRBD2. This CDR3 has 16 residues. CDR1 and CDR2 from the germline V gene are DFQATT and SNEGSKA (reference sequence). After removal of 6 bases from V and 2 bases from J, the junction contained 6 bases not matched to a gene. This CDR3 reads CSAPGLAGGDTDTQYF. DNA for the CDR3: TGCAGTGCCCCGGGACTAGCGGGAGGTGACACAGATACGCAGTATTTT.

The CDR3 nucleotides are TGTGCCAGCGGTGGGACAGGGGGCGCGAACACTGAAGCTTTCTTT. Translated: CASGGTGGANTEAFF. The chain uses TRBV2 and TRBJ1-1; 12 bases map to TRBD1. CDR1 is SNHLY and CDR2 is FYNNEI in the germline V gene. V shed 8 bases and J 1 base; nucleotides not matched to a gene: 5. The CDR3 sequence is 15 residues long.

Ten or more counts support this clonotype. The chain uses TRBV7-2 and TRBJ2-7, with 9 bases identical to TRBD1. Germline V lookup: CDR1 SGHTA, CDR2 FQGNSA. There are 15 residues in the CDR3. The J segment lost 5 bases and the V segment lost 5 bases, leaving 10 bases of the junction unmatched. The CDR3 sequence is CASSATRDREDEQYF. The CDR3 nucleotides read TGTGCCAGCAGCGCTACGAGGGACAGGGAGGACGAGCAGTACTTC. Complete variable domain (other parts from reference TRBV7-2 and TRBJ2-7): GAGVSQSPSNKVTEKGKDVELRCDPISGHTALYWYRQSLGQGLEFLIYFQGNSAPDKSGLPSDRFSAERTGGSVSTLTIQRTQQEDSAVYLCASSATRDREDEQYFGPGTRLTVT.

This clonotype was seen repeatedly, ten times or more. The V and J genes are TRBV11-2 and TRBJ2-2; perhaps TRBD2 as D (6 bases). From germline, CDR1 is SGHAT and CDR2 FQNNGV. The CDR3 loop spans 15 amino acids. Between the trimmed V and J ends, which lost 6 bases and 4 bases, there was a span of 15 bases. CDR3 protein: CASRRGRGSTGELFF. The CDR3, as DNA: TGTGCCAGCAGGAGGGGACGGGGGAGCACCGGGGAGCTGTTTTTT.

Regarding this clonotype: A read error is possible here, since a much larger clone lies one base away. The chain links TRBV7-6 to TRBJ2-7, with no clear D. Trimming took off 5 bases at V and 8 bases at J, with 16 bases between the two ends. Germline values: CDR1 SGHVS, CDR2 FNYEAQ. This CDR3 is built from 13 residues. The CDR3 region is CASSRQERAKQYF. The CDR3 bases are TGTGCCAGCAGCCGCCAAGAAAGAGCCAAGCAGTACTTC.

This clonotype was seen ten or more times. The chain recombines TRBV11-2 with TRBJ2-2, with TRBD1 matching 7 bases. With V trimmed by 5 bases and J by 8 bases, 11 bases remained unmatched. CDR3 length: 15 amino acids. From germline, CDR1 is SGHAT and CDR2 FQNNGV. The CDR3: CASSQPTGKTGELFF. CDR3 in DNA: TGTGCCAGCAGCCAACCGACAGGGAAAACAGGGGAGCTGTTTTTT.

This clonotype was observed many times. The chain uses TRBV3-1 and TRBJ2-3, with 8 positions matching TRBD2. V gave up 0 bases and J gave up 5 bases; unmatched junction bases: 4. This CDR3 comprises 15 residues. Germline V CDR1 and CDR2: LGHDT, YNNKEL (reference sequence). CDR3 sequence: CASSQEVGTRDTQYF. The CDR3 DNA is TGTGCCAGCAGCCAAGAAGTAGGGACTAGAGATACGCAGTATTTT.